This record covers a single TCR beta chain. This entry belongs to a study of blood T cell repertoires in COVID-19. Germline CDR1 reads SGHDT; CDR2 reads YYEEEE. The CDR3 sequence is 17 residues long. The V gene end was trimmed by 6 bases and the J gene end by 6 bases; junction bases not matched to a gene: 16. TCRdb's copy holds only in-frame clones and misses some; the assay was immunoSEQ multiplex PCR. Altogether over 65,000 clones are present, approximately 90% being singletons, with the ten largest covering approximately 4.4%. The TCR sequence derives from a man in his fifties or sixties with active COVID-19. J is TRBJ2-3 and V is TRBV5-6, with TRBD1 identical over 10 bases. What was sequenced was peripheral blood. CDR3 sequence reads: CASKKGQGFVVADTQYF. The CDR3 DNA sequence: TGTGCCAGCAAAAAGGGACAGGGGTTTGTTGTTGCCGATACGCAGTATTTT.